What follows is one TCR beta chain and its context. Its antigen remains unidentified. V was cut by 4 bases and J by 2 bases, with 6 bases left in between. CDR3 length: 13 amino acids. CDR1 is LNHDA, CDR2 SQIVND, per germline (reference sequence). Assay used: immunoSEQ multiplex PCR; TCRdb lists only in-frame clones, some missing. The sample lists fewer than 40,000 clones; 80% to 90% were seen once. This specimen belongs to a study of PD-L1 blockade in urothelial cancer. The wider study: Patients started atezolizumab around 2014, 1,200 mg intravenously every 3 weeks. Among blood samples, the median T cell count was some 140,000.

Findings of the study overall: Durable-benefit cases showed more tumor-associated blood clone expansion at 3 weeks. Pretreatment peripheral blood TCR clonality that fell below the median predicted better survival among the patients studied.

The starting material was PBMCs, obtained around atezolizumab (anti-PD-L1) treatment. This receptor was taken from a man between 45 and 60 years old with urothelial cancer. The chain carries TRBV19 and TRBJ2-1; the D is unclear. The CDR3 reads CASSTHTYNEQFF. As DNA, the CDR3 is TGTGCCAGTAGTACCCACACCTACAATGAGCAGTTCTTC.